This is a list of T cell receptor beta chains from one sample in a study of T cells in Graves' hyperthyroidism and ophthalmopathy. In TCRdb, the multiplex PCR reads were re-called with MiXCR into one record per CDR3 protein. The profile covers under 400,000 distinct CDR3 sequences, with approximately 15% appearing a single time and about 10% taken by the ten largest. Material: blood. These receptors originate from a woman in her sixties or seventies with Graves' hyperthyroidism. Each CDR3 is given with its conserved first and last residue. A clone size is listed for some rows: how often the clone was seen (once, few, many), or a class if it is expanded.

v_call: TRBV6-1
cdr3_length: 13
clone_size: many
cdr3_aa: CASSRVSAGELFF

v_call: TRBV11-1
cdr3_length: 16
clone_size: -
cdr3_aa: CASSPRVGGDYNEQFF

v_call: TRBV12-5
cdr3_length: 15
clone_size: many
cdr3_aa: CASTPGHSIDNEQFF

v_call: TRBV29-1
cdr3_length: 14
clone_size: few
cdr3_aa: CSVAPTGAGDGYTF

v_call: TRBV29-1
cdr3_length: 13
clone_size: many
cdr3_aa: CSVAAGSTDTQYF

v_call: TRBV4-1
cdr3_length: 13
clone_size: -
cdr3_aa: CASSQVPVSPLHF

v_call: TRBV27
cdr3_length: 14
clone_size: few
cdr3_aa: CASSLRTSNEKLFF

v_call: TRBV11-2
cdr3_length: 14
clone_size: -
cdr3_aa: CASSFSREVYEQYF

v_call: TRBV18
cdr3_length: 16
clone_size: many
cdr3_aa: CASSSPGQGTNTEAFF

v_call: TRBV3-1
cdr3_length: 15
clone_size: many
cdr3_aa: CASSQETGGGQPQHF

v_call: TRBV19
cdr3_length: 17
clone_size: many
cdr3_aa: CASSTPPGQGLYNEQFF

v_call: TRBV7-2
cdr3_length: 17
clone_size: few
cdr3_aa: CASSLYSGRAYTGELFF

v_call: TRBV5-1
cdr3_length: 14
clone_size: many
cdr3_aa: CASRIRLEQETQYF

v_call: TRBV5-1
cdr3_length: 14
clone_size: many
cdr3_aa: CASSLEVHSYEQYF

v_call: TRBV12-3/TRBV12-4
cdr3_length: 15
clone_size: -
cdr3_aa: CASSFALAGGNEQFF

v_call: TRBV2
cdr3_length: 13
clone_size: many
cdr3_aa: CASEPLGTDTQYF

v_call: TRBV18
cdr3_length: 17
clone_size: few
cdr3_aa: CASPPPEFARVYNEQFF

v_call: TRBV4-2
cdr3_length: 14
clone_size: -
cdr3_aa: CASSQWTGNYGYTF

v_call: TRBV11-2
cdr3_length: 16
clone_size: many
cdr3_aa: CASSRIAGPSYNEQFF

v_call: TRBV18
cdr3_length: 15
clone_size: few
cdr3_aa: CASSPPGLGTGELFF

v_call: TRBV5-4
cdr3_length: 15
clone_size: few
cdr3_aa: CASSSQGQGGYGYTF

v_call: TRBV29-1
cdr3_length: 15
clone_size: -
cdr3_aa: CSVDRGVGMNTEAFF

v_call: TRBV12-3/TRBV12-4
cdr3_length: 14
clone_size: few
cdr3_aa: CASSMAGQPYEQYF

v_call: TRBV27
cdr3_length: 18
clone_size: many
cdr3_aa: CASTRTSGGLITNEKLFF

v_call: TRBV30
cdr3_length: 13
clone_size: many
cdr3_aa: CAWSESLVGPQHF

v_call: TRBV24-1
cdr3_length: 16
clone_size: -
cdr3_aa: CATSGAGRVSYNEQFF

v_call: TRBV27
cdr3_length: 15
clone_size: few
cdr3_aa: CASSSPGQVANEQFF

v_call: TRBV30
cdr3_length: 15
clone_size: many
cdr3_aa: CAWSVKGLLSTEAFF

v_call: TRBV19
cdr3_length: 14
clone_size: -
cdr3_aa: CASSMGIGGETQYF

v_call: TRBV7-9
cdr3_length: 14
clone_size: few
cdr3_aa: CASSSGTWRNTIYF

v_call: TRBV20-1
cdr3_length: 14
clone_size: many
cdr3_aa: CSASPFSGGEKLFF

v_call: TRBV19
cdr3_length: 13
clone_size: -
cdr3_aa: CASSITQGYEQYF

v_call: TRBV6-5
cdr3_length: 14
clone_size: -
cdr3_aa: CASSYSGYGNTIYF

v_call: TRBV20-1
cdr3_length: 15
clone_size: many
cdr3_aa: CSARDGGMYQETQYF

v_call: TRBV5-1
cdr3_length: 14
clone_size: many
cdr3_aa: CASSFEGRTDTQYF

v_call: TRBV30
cdr3_length: 13
clone_size: -
cdr3_aa: CAWSPDSNQPQHF

v_call: TRBV9
cdr3_length: 15
clone_size: -
cdr3_aa: CASSVAPGFQETQYF

v_call: TRBV5-1
cdr3_length: 14
clone_size: many
cdr3_aa: CASSTGQSTNEQFF

v_call: TRBV20-1
cdr3_length: 15
clone_size: few
cdr3_aa: CSASKSGTGAYEQYF

v_call: TRBV6-1
cdr3_length: 14
clone_size: many
cdr3_aa: CASRSVGTGDGYTF

v_call: TRBV11-2
cdr3_length: 16
clone_size: many
cdr3_aa: CASSLGPGTREETQYF

v_call: TRBV4-2
cdr3_length: 14
clone_size: few
cdr3_aa: CASSGNSVNTEAFF

v_call: TRBV3-1
cdr3_length: 18
clone_size: -
cdr3_aa: CASSYLAGVTSAWNEQFF

v_call: TRBV19
cdr3_length: 15
clone_size: -
cdr3_aa: CASSITFTDMRPQHF

v_call: TRBV3-1
cdr3_length: 15
clone_size: few
cdr3_aa: CASSQRAGGTDTQYF

v_call: TRBV30
cdr3_length: 14
clone_size: many
cdr3_aa: CAYHRDPSQETQYF

v_call: TRBV28
cdr3_length: 15
clone_size: many
cdr3_aa: CASRTGQGVFYGYTF

v_call: TRBV5-8
cdr3_length: 17
clone_size: many
cdr3_aa: CASSSNAGTGSTDTQYF

v_call: TRBV12-3/TRBV12-4
cdr3_length: 14
clone_size: many
cdr3_aa: CASSPARRDSPLHF